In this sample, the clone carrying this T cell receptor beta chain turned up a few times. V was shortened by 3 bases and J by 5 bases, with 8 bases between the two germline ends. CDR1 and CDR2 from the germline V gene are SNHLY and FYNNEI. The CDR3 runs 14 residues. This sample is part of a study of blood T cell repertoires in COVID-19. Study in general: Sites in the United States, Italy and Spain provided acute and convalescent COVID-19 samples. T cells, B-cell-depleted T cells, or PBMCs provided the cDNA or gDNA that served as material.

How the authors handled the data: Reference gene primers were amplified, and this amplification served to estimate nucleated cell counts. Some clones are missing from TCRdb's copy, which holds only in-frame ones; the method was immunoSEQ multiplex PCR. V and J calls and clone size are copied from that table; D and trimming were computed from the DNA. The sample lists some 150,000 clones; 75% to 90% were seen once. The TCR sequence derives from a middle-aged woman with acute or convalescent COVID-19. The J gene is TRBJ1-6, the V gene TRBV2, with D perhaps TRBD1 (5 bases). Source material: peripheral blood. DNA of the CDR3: TGTGCCAGCAGTGATGACAGCAATAATTCACCCCTCCACTTT. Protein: CASSDDSNNSPLHF.